These 31 T cell receptor beta chains were all obtained from the same sample, sequenced in a study of molecular identifiers for immune sequencing clone quantification (dated by TCRdb to 2016 to 2019). Preparation of the library involved PCR. Sequencing used an Illumina HiSeq 4000. TCRdb itself trimmed the public reads at Q25 with fastp, ran MiXCR and retained productive beta chains. CDR3 protein duplicates are merged, each entry listing the most common genes and DNA. The sample has about 640,000 distinct CDR3 sequences on record, 15% to 20% of them singletons. The ten biggest clones cover roughly 0.85% of the sample. The sequenced material came from naive CD8+ T cells from blood, with Jurkat cell RNA spiked in. The sample's cell subset or site, from its label and the paper: FACS-sorted CD8+CD4-CCR7+CD45RA+ naive T cells. The source is a human donor in good health. Some libraries in this study had Jurkat cell RNA spiked in.

On this clonotype itself: A much larger clone lies one base from this, so it may be a read error. The chain combines TRBV5-4 with TRBJ1-1; D unclear. The CDR3 length is 14 residues. Trimming cost V 4 bases and J 4 bases, with 14 bases left between them. From germline, CDR1 is SGHNT and CDR2 YYREEE (reference sequence). CDR3 residues: CASSAPSGSTEAFF. CDR3 bases: TGTGCCAGCAGCGCGCCGTCCGGGAGCACTGAAGCTTTCTTT. The full variable domain, its missing parts supplied by reference TRBV5-4 and TRBJ1-1, is ETGVTQSPTHLIKTRGQQVTLRCSSQSGHNTVSWYQQALGQGPQFIFQYYREEENGRGNFPPRFSGLQFPNYSSELNVNALELDDSALYLCASSAPSGSTEAFFGQGTRLTVV.

In this sample, this clonotype turned up many times. V is TRBV5-6 and J is TRBJ1-3, with D unclear. V was shortened by 1 base and J by 3 bases, with 5 bases between the two germline ends. This CDR3 spans 13 amino acids. The germline CDR1 and CDR2 sequences are SGHDT and YYEEEE. CDR3 bases: TGTGCCAGCAGCTTGCTTTATGGAAACACCATATATTTT. It translates to CASSLLYGNTIYF.

This chain connects TRBV5-1 to TRBJ2-7; a possible D gene is TRBD2 (7 bases). The germline V and J ends were trimmed by 3 bases and 6 bases, with 22 bases remaining between them. Germline CDR1 and CDR2: SGHRS and YFSETQ. The CDR3 runs to 16 residues. CDR3 nucleotide sequence: TGCGCCAGCAGCTATCACCCAGCTGGGGGGGCTCCCGAGCAGTACTTC. Its protein product is CASSYHPAGGAPEQYF.

Many counts were recorded for this clonotype. V gene TRBV3-1 combines with J gene TRBJ2-7; 12 nucleotides align to TRBD2. The CDR3 runs 14 residues. Germline-derived CDR1 and CDR2 are LGHDT and YNNKEL (reference sequence). V lost 4 bases to trimming and J lost 7 bases; unmatched junction nucleotides: 5. This CDR3 is CASSLRLAGVEQYF. CDR3 nucleotide sequence: TGTGCCAGCAGCCTACGACTAGCGGGGGTAGAGCAGTACTTC.

This clonotype appeared many times. This chain joins TRBV4-3 and TRBJ1-2; D is uncertain. The CDR3 is 15 residues long. Germline values: CDR1 LGHNA, CDR2 YSLEER. The V end was cut by 2 bases, the J end by 2 bases, with 12 bases between. The CDR3 loop is CASSQSIGPNYGYTF. The DNA for the CDR3 is TGCGCCAGCAGCCAATCTATCGGGCCCAACTATGGCTACACCTTC.

This clonotype has a count of ten or more. The chain is built from TRBV5-1 and TRBJ2-5; the match to TRBD1 covers 8 bases. Germline-derived CDR1 and CDR2 are SGHRS and YFSETQ. The CDR3 has 12 amino acids. V trimming: 5 bases; J trimming: 3 bases; junction bases outside the gene matches: 0. The CDR3 spells CASRGQEETQYF. The CDR3 DNA is TGCGCCAGCAGGGGACAGGAAGAGACCCAGTACTTC.

Notes on this clonotype: A much larger clone is a single base away; this may be a read error. The chain links TRBV27 to TRBJ2-3; the match to TRBD2 covers 10 bases. From germline, CDR1 is MNHEY and CDR2 SMNVEV (reference sequence). The CDR3 totals 16 residues. The CDR3 DNA reads as TGTGCCAGCGGTTTATGGGCTAGCGGGAGCTCAGATACGCAGTATTTT. It codes for CASGLWASGSSDTQYF.

This clonotype was seen many times. The gene calls are TRBV7-6 and TRBJ1-1; the match to TRBD1 covers 12 bases. Germline V CDR1 and CDR2: SGHVS, FNYEAQ. CDR3 length: 16 residues. J lost 8 bases, V lost 0 bases, and 7 bases had no gene match. This CDR3 reads CASSLALGTGGMEAFF. The DNA of the CDR3 is TGTGCCAGCAGCTTAGCTCTCGGGACAGGGGGCATGGAAGCTTTCTTT.

In regard to this clonotype: This may be a read error, as it is one base from a much larger clone. The rearrangement links TRBV20-1 to TRBJ2-3; the D call may be TRBD1 or TRBD2 (5 bases each). The CDR3 loop spans 16 amino acids. Per the germline V gene, CDR1 is DFQATT and CDR2 is SNEGSKA (reference sequence). Here the CDR3 DNA reads TGCAGTGCTAGTCCCATGACAGCAGCTAGCATAGATACGCAGTATTTT. Translation: CSASPMTAASIDTQYF.

This clonotype was counted ten times or more. The gene calls are TRBV5-1 and TRBJ1-2, with D unresolved. CDR3 length: 13 amino acids. V was clipped by 1 base and J by 0 bases, with 4 bases between them. Germline assignment: CDR1 SGHRS and CDR2 YFSETQ. CDR3 amino acids: CASSLPANYGYTF. The CDR3 DNA sequence: TGCGCCAGCAGCTTGCCAGCTAACTATGGCTACACCTTC.

Details on this clonotype: A much more abundant neighbour one base away suggests this may be a read error. The chain recombines TRBV15 with TRBJ1-1; D gene ambiguous. Germline CDR1 LNHNV, CDR2 YYDKDF (reference sequence). CDR3 length: 14 amino acids. The V and J ends lost 0 bases and 3 bases respectively, with 8 bases between them. The CDR3 is CATSRDSWYTEAFF. The DNA for the CDR3 is TGTGCCACCAGCAGAGATAGCTGGTACACTGAAGCTTTCTTT.

In this sample, this clonotype turned up many times. The V and J genes are TRBV20-1 and TRBJ2-7; weak D call: TRBD1 (6 bases). Germline assignment: CDR1 DFQATT and CDR2 SNEGSKA (reference sequence). The CDR3 totals 13 residues. Deletions cut 3 bases from V and 4 bases from J, with 13 bases between. The CDR3 DNA reads as TGCAGTGCTAGTTGGGACACGAAGTACGAGCAGTACTTC. It is translated as CSASWDTKYEQYF.

This clonotype was counted many times. V and J are TRBV11-3 and TRBJ1-1; TRBD1 might be the D (5 bases). This CDR3 region has 13 residues. Germline lookup yields CDR1 SGHNT and CDR2 YENEEA. Trimming removed 1 base from V and 6 bases from J, with 9 bases in between. The CDR3 is CASSLGQGSEAFF. The CDR3 nucleotides read TGTGCCAGCAGCTTAGGTCAGGGATCTGAAGCTTTCTTT.

This clonotype has a handful of counts. The V call is TRBV11-2, the J call TRBJ1-3, with 7 bases that match TRBD1. After removal of 3 bases from V and 2 bases from J, the junction contained 10 bases not matched to a gene. The CDR3 runs to 17 residues. Germline V lookup: CDR1 SGHAT, CDR2 FQNNGV. The CDR3 protein is CASSFETGRGPGNTIYF. In nucleotides, the CDR3 is TGTGCCAGCAGCTTTGAGACAGGGAGAGGCCCTGGAAACACCATATATTTT.

This clonotype was observed at least ten times. This sequence joins TRBV5-6 and TRBJ2-1, with D unresolved. V lost 4 bases to trimming and J lost 2 bases, with 13 bases between them. The CDR3 length is 15 residues. Germline CDR1 is SGHDT and CDR2 is YYEEEE. CDR3 residues: CASSHKHQAYNEQFF. The CDR3, as DNA: TGTGCCAGCAGCCACAAGCACCAGGCCTACAATGAGCAGTTCTTC.

The table lists this clonotype with many counts. The chain has TRBV4-3 and TRBJ2-3; no reliable D call. The CDR3 has 17 residues. V gave up 0 bases and J gave up 3 bases, with 16 bases separating them. CDR1 is LGHNA and CDR2 is YSLEER in the germline V gene. This chain's CDR3 is CASSQDLLNLGTDTQYF. Written as DNA, the CDR3 is TGCGCCAGCAGCCAAGATCTTTTGAACTTGGGGACAGATACGCAGTATTTT.

In its sample, this clonotype was seen a few times. J is TRBJ1-4 and V is TRBV6-5; TRBD1 matches at 8 bases. Per germline, CDR1 MNHEY and CDR2 SVGAGI. This CDR3 spans 15 amino acids. J lost 3 bases, V lost 0 bases, and 0 bases had no gene match. The CDR3 reads CASSYSTGANEKLFF. CDR3 coding DNA: TGTGCCAGCAGTTACTCGACAGGGGCTAATGAAAAACTGTTTTTT.

A note on this clonotype: A much more abundant neighbour one base away suggests this may be a read error. V gene TRBV16 combines with J gene TRBJ1-1, with TRBD1 as a possible D gene (5 bases). The CDR3 totals 16 residues. V was pared by 3 bases and J by 3 bases, with 17 bases between. CDR1 is KGHSY, CDR2 FQNENV, per germline. The CDR3 DNA reads TGTGCCAGCAGCCACCGCGGGGCAACTATGGACACTGAAGCTTTCTTT. It encodes CASSHRGATMDTEAFF.

At least ten counts were recorded for this clonotype. The genes are TRBV5-8 and TRBJ1-1; 7 bases map to TRBD1. V trimming: 1 base; J trimming: 6 bases; junction bases outside the gene matches: 12. This CDR3 has 16 residues. CDR1 and CDR2 (germline): SGHTS, YDEGEE. CDR3 loop: CASSLHVGGTAPEAFF. CDR3 DNA: TGTGCCAGCAGCTTGCACGTGGGAGGGACAGCCCCTGAAGCTTTCTTT. Full variable domain (rest looked up from reference TRBV5-8 and TRBJ1-1): EAGVTQSPTHLIKTRGQQATLRCSPISGHTSVYWYQQALGLGLQFLLWYDEGEERNRGNFPPRFSGRQFPNYSSELNVNALELEDSALYLCASSLHVGGTAPEAFFGQGTRLTVV.

The V and J genes are TRBV3-1 and TRBJ2-7; the D is unclear. CDR3 length equals 13 residues. V dropped 2 bases and J dropped 6 bases, with 11 bases sitting between them. The germline gives CDR1 LGHDT, CDR2 YNNKEL (reference sequence). The CDR3 is CASSQQGRSEQYF. DNA of the CDR3: TGTGCCAGCAGCCAACAAGGTCGTAGCGAGCAGTACTTC.

CDR3 protein: CASSVRQEQYF. For the CDR3, the DNA is TGTGCCAGTAGTGTCAGACAGGAGCAGTATTTT. This chain joins TRBV19 and TRBJ2-3; D is possibly TRBD1 (6 bases). The CDR3 is 11 residues long. Germline assignment: CDR1 LNHDA and CDR2 SQIVND (reference sequence). V was trimmed by 5 bases and J by 11 bases, leaving 11 bases between them. The full variable domain, rest sourced from reference TRBV19 and TRBJ2-3, is DGGITQSPKYLFRKEGQNVTLSCEQNLNHDAMYWYRQDPGQGLRLIYYSQIVNDFQKGDIAEGYSVSREKKESFPLTVTSAQKNPTAFYLCASSVRQEQYFGPGTRLTVL.

J is TRBJ2-1 and V is TRBV12-3 or TRBV12-4; 12 bases fit TRBD2. The CDR3 runs 14 residues. V shed 7 bases and J 8 bases; nucleotides not matched to a gene: 6. In DNA form, the CDR3 reads TGTGCCAGCAAAGGGACTAGCGGGCACGATGAGCAGTTCTTC. Amino acids: CASKGTSGHDEQFF.

This clonotype was observed a few times. The V gene is TRBV27, the J gene TRBJ2-1; possibly TRBD1 or TRBD2 for D (5 bases each). Trimming cost V 1 base and J 9 bases, with 10 bases left between them. This CDR3 spans 13 amino acids. Germline loops: CDR1 MNHEY, CDR2 SMNVEV (reference sequence). CDR3 residues: CASSLLGDGEQFF. CDR3 coding DNA: TGTGCCAGCAGTTTATTAGGGGACGGTGAGCAGTTCTTC.

This clonotype was seen at least ten times. The genes are TRBV6-5 and TRBJ1-5; 7 bases align to TRBD1. The trim removed 4 bases at V and 5 bases at J, leaving 5 bases unmatched. CDR1 and CDR2 (germline): MNHEY, SVGAGI. The CDR3 contains 14 residues. The CDR3 here is CASSFRQGHQPQHF. In DNA form, the CDR3 reads TGTGCCAGCAGTTTCCGACAGGGCCATCAGCCCCAGCATTTT.

V usage is TRBV12-3 or TRBV12-4 and J usage is TRBJ1-2; D uncertain. Trimming stripped 3 bases from V and 6 bases from J, with 14 bases between. CDR3 length equals 14 residues. Here the CDR3 DNA reads TGTGCCAGCAGTTTCGGTTTCGGTTATGATGGCTACACCTTC. Its protein product is CASSFGFGYDGYTF.

This clonotype showed up many times. The chain carries TRBV4-1 and TRBJ2-1, with TRBD2 identical over 9 bases. The CDR3 extends over 17 amino acids. Germline-derived CDR1 and CDR2 are MGHRA and YSYEKL. V was clipped by 0 bases and J by 6 bases; unmatched bases: 9. CDR3 in DNA: TGCGCCAGCAGCCAAGAAGACCCGGGACTAGCTTCCAATGAGCAGTTCTTC. Translation: CASSQEDPGLASNEQFF.

This clonotype was counted ten times or more. The chain uses TRBV4-3 and TRBJ2-7; no reliable D call. V lost 0 bases to trimming and J lost 7 bases, with 22 bases between them. Germline loops: CDR1 LGHNA, CDR2 YSLEER. This CDR3 region has 17 residues. The CDR3 loop reads CASSQDMGDETVGEQYF. As DNA, the CDR3 is TGCGCCAGCAGCCAAGATATGGGCGATGAAACCGTTGGGGAGCAGTACTTC.

The J gene is TRBJ1-1, the V gene TRBV10-2, with 7 bases identical to TRBD1. The CDR3 totals 13 residues. In germline, CDR1 is WSHSY, CDR2 SAAADI. The trim removed 3 bases at V and 3 bases at J, leaving 1 base unmatched. CDR3 sequence reads: CASSDGQDTEAFF. CDR3 nucleotides: TGCGCCAGCAGTGACGGACAGGACACTGAAGCTTTCTTT.

The table lists this clonotype with many counts. V is TRBV29-1 and J is TRBJ1-2, with D hard to call. The CDR3 contains 11 residues. Germline lookup yields CDR1 SQVTM and CDR2 ANQGSEA. Trimming cost V 0 bases and J 8 bases, with 7 bases left between them. CDR3 protein: CSVEDLPGYTF. The CDR3 DNA sequence: TGCAGCGTTGAAGATCTACCCGGCTACACCTTC.

This clonotype occurred many times. This rearrangement joins TRBV12-5 to TRBJ1-1; possibly TRBD1 for D (6 bases). CDR1 LGHNT and CDR2 FRNRAP come from the germline V gene. V lost 1 base and J lost 2, with 11 bases in between. The CDR3 is 15 amino acids. DNA for the CDR3: TGTGCTAGTGGTTTGGAACAGGGAGGCAACACTGAAGCTTTCTTT. Residues: CASGLEQGGNTEAFF.

This clonotype was detected ten times or more. V usage is TRBV27 and J usage is TRBJ2-1, with 10 bases aligning to TRBD2. This CDR3 is 16 amino acids long. Germline loops: CDR1 MNHEY, CDR2 SMNVEV (reference sequence). Unmatched junction bases numbered 5, after V lost 4 bases and J lost 2 bases. CDR3 in DNA: TGTGCCAGCAGTTCTATACTAGCGGGGCCCTACAATGAGCAGTTCTTC. As protein: CASSSILAGPYNEQFF.